This T cell receptor beta chain originates from a study of shared clonotypes between healthy human individuals. The CDR3 totals 16 residues. V shed 4 bases and J 4 bases; nucleotides not matched to a gene: 11. CDR1 and CDR2 (germline): SGHTA, FQGNSA. Data came from immunoSEQ multiplex PCR; TCRdb stores just in-frame clones and leaves some out. The table has around 750,000 clones, 74% seen once. The source is a woman aged 30 to 39 in good health. This chain joins TRBV7-2 and TRBJ2-5, with 8 bases lining up with TRBD1. Sequencing was done on a sample of memory CD4+ T cells sorted from blood. Noted subset: CD45RA-negative fraction. CDR3 DNA sequence: TGTGCCAGCAGCTACGGACAGGGCCCCATCGTAGAGACCCAGTACTTC. It specifies CASSYGQGPIVETQYF.